The clone carrying this T cell receptor (beta chain) was found a few times. Its antigen is as yet unknown. These data belong to a study of beta chain features in type 1 diabetes. Study-level points and caveats: HLA effects on TCRB rearrangement stayed unresolved here. Diminished insertions and augmented deletions at VDJ junctions characterized type 1 diabetes patients. Across all four CD4+ subsets, people with type 1 diabetes showed modestly shorter TCRB CDR3s.

Sequencing targeted expressed TCRB transcripts, as all isolated RNA had been reverse transcribed. Generated by immunoSEQ multiplex PCR, the TCRdb table keeps only in-frame clones and is missing some. The sample has about 660,000 clones, 11% to 15% seen once. This CDR3 has 14 amino acids. CDR1 is SEHNR, CDR2 FQNEAQ, per germline (reference sequence). Trimming took off 3 bases at V and 5 bases at J, with 10 bases between the two ends. This receptor was identified in a man between 18 and 29 years old with type 1 diabetes. Specimen: naive CD4+ T cells from blood. This rearrangement joins TRBV7-9 to TRBJ2-2; D unresolved. CDR3 sequence reads: CASSFSSYTGELFF. The CDR3 nucleotides read TGTGCCAGCAGCTTTAGTTCTTATACCGGGGAGCTGTTTTTT.